This T cell receptor (beta chain) emerged from a study of T-cell reconstitution after alpha-beta-depleted transplantation in children. This CDR3 has 15 amino acids. Losses at the gene ends were 2 bases for V and 8 bases for J; bases not matched to a gene: 8. Germline assignment: CDR1 SGHRS and CDR2 YFSETQ. Molecular barcoding with unique molecular identifiers was used for the TCRbeta library. TCRdb re-analysed the PCR reads in MiXCR, keeping a single row per CDR3 protein. The top ten clones hold roughly 28% of a sample with approximately 980,000 distinct CDR3 sequences, roughly 29% of them seen once.

The clonotype was recovered from a boy in the first two years of life who had a stem cell transplant for SCID, so the T cells may come from the graft donor. The J gene is TRBJ2-1, the V gene TRBV5-1; 9 nucleotides match TRBD2. The source was PBMCs, mostly from graft donor cells, collected 360 days after TCRalphabeta/CD19-depleted stem cell transplant. The chain's CDR3 is CASSFSGTSLDEQFF. The CDR3 DNA sequence: TGCGCCAGCAGCTTCTCCGGGACTAGCTTGGATGAGCAGTTCTTC.